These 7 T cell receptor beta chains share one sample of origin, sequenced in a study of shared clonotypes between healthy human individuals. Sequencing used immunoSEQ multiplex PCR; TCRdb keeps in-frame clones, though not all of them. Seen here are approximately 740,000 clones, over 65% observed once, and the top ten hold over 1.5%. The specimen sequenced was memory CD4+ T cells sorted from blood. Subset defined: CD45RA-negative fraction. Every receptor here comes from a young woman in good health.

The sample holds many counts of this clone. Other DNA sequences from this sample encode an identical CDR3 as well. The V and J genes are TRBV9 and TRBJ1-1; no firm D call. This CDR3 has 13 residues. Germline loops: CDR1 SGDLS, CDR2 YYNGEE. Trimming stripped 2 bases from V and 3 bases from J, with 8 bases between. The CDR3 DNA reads TGTGCCAGCAGCGTTAAACGGGACACTGAAGCTTTCTTT. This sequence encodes CASSVKRDTEAFF.

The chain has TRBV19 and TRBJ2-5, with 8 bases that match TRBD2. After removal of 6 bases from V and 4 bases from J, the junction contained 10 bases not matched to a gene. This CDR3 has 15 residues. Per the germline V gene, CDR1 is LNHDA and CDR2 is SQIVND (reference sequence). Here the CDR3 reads CASSDVAGMRETQYF. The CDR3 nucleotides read TGTGCCAGTAGCGACGTAGCGGGGATGAGAGAGACCCAGTACTTC.

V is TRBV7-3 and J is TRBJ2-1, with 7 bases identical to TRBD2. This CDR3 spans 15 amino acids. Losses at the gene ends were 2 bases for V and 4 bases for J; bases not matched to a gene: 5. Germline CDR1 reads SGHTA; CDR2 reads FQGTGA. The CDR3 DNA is TGTGCCAGCAGCTTAGGGCTAGCGGATTACAATGAGCAGTTCTTC. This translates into CASSLGLADYNEQFF.

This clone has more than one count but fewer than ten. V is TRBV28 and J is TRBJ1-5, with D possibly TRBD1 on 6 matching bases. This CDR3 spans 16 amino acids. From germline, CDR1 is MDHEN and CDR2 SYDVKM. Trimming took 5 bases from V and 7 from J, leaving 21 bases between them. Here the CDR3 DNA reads TGTGCCAGCAGTACCCCCTCCGCAGGGGAGGTCCAGCCCCAGCATTTT. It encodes CASSTPSAGEVQPQHF.

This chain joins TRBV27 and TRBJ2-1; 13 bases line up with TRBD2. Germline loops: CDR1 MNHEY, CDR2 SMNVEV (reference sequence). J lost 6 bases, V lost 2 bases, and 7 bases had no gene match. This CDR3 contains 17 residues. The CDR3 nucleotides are TGTGCCAGCAGTTTAAGGACTAGCGGGAGCGGCGGCAATGAGCAGTTCTTC. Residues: CASSLRTSGSGGNEQFF.

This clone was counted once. CDR3 DNA sequence: TGTGCCAGCAGTAGAGGGGGGACAGGAAACGAGCAGTACTTC. Translation: CASSRGGTGNEQYF. The gene calls are TRBV27 and TRBJ2-7; 8 nucleotides line up with TRBD1. Losses at the gene ends were 5 bases for V and 5 bases for J; bases not matched to a gene: 8. Germline loops: CDR1 MNHEY, CDR2 SMNVEV (reference sequence). CDR3 length: 14 residues.

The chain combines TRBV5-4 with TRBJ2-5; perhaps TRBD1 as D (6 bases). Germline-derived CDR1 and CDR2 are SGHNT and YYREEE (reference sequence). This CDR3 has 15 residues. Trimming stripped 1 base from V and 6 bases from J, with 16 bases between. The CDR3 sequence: CASSLYDRTWQTQYF. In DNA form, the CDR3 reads TGTGCCAGCAGCTTGTATGACAGGACCTGGCAGACCCAGTACTTC.